This T cell receptor beta chain emerged from a study of shared clonotypes between healthy human individuals. Only CD45RO-negative cells positively selected for CCR7 counted as naive CD8 cells, so terminally differentiated effector memory CD45RA+ cells were excluded. Genomic DNA per cell subset filled all wells of several immunoSEQ plates. Profiled with immunoSEQ multiplex PCR; TCRdb holds only in-frame clones, not every one. This sample has about 820,000 clones, with roughly 92% found just once. The CDR3 runs to 13 residues. The V end was cut by 6 bases, the J end by 1 base, with 10 bases between. Per germline, CDR1 SEHNR and CDR2 FQNEAQ (reference sequence).

The specimen was naive CD8+ T cells sorted from blood. The source is a man aged 25-40 years in good health. The chain is built from TRBV7-9 and TRBJ2-7; D gene ambiguous. The CDR3 region is CASRRSDSYEQYF. For the CDR3, the DNA is TGTGCCAGCAGACGGTCAGATTCCTACGAGCAGTACTTC.